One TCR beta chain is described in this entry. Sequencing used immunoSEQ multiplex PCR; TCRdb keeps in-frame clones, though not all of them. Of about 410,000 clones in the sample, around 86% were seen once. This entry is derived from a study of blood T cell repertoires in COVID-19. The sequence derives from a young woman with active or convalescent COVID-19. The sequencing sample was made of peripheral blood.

CDR3 bases: TGTGCCAGCAGTCGAGTATCCTATGGCTACACCTTC. Protein product: CASSRVSYGYTF. The chain combines TRBV3-1 (or the pseudogene TRBV3-2) with TRBJ1-2; no clear D. This CDR3 comprises 12 residues. V lost 6 bases and J lost 4, with 9 bases in between. Germline-derived CDR1 and CDR2 are LGHDT and YNNKEL (reference sequence).